A single sample is the source of the 17 T cell receptor beta chains below, sequenced in a study of cytomegalovirus exposure and HLA in healthy donors. PCR used 60 Vbeta primers and 13 Jbeta primers. Sequenced by immunoSEQ multiplex PCR; TCRdb stores in-frame clones only, minus some. The sample contains about 160,000 clones, approximately 81% of which appear only once. Input material: PBMCs. The receptors originated from a man younger than 35 in good health and CMV-seronegative.

The chain has TRBV11-3 and TRBJ2-1; D is perhaps TRBD2 (5 bases). V was trimmed by 3 bases and J by 9 bases, leaving 12 bases between them. Germline assignment: CDR1 SGHNT and CDR2 YENEEA. The CDR3 loop spans 13 amino acids. The CDR3 DNA reads as TGTGCCAGCAGCTTCGGCTTGGGGAGTGAGCAGTTCTTC. The encoded protein is CASSFGLGSEQFF.

Details on this clone: An end of the junction does not agree with germline; a read error may underlie this. This specimen includes other DNA sequences encoding the same CDR3. This chain connects TRBV6-5 to TRBJ2-1; 8 positions match TRBD2. In germline, CDR1 is MNHEY, CDR2 SVGAGI. This CDR3 comprises 15 residues. CDR3 in DNA: TGCGCCAGCAGTACGGGACTAGATTCCTACAATGAGCAGTTCTTC. Its translation is CASSTGLDSYNEQFF.

This chain joins TRBV6-5 and TRBJ2-5; 9 bases are a match to TRBD2. The CDR3 covers 16 residues. Germline trimming cut 0 bases from V and 5 bases from J; bases unmatched to any gene: 7. CDR1 is MNHEY and CDR2 is SVGAGI in the germline V gene. The CDR3 reads CASSYSLSGSGETQYF. In nucleotides, the CDR3 is TGTGCCAGCAGTTACTCCCTTAGCGGGAGTGGGGAGACCCAGTACTTC.

CDR3 protein: CATGGGGTDTQYF. Here the CDR3 DNA reads TGTGCCACGGGAGGTGGGGGCACAGATACGCAGTATTTT. The V call is TRBV5-8, the J call TRBJ2-3; 7 nucleotides match TRBD2. Per the germline V gene, CDR1 is SGHTS and CDR2 is YDEGEE. CDR3 length: 13 residues. V lost 9 bases and J lost 1; bases outside the gene matches: 5.

The rearrangement joins TRBV5-4 to TRBJ2-7, with TRBD1 as a possible D gene (6 bases). Trimming removed 4 bases from V and 4 bases from J, with 12 bases in between. Germline CDR1 is SGHNT and CDR2 is YYREEE (reference sequence). The CDR3 has 13 residues. Here the CDR3 reads CASSAKQGYEQYF. CDR3 nucleotides: TGTGCCAGCAGCGCAAAACAGGGTTACGAGCAGTACTTC.

The genes are TRBV6-6 and TRBJ2-3; D perhaps matches TRBD1 (6 bases). V was trimmed by 0 bases and J by 11 bases, leaving 18 bases between them. The V gene's germline CDR1 is MNHNY and CDR2 SVGAGI (reference sequence). This CDR3 is built from 15 residues. CDR3 sequence reads: CASSYSSGLPGVQYF. CDR3 DNA: TGTGCCAGCAGTTACTCGTCCGGACTCCCAGGGGTGCAGTATTTT.

The rearrangement joins TRBV9 to TRBJ2-5, with 9 bases lining up with TRBD1. Losses at the gene ends were 2 bases for V and 3 bases for J; bases not matched to a gene: 5. The CDR3 runs 15 residues. Germline assignment: CDR1 SGDLS and CDR2 YYNGEE. The CDR3 DNA is TGTGCCAGCAGCGTTGACAGGGGGAGAAAAGAGACCCAGTACTTC. Protein product: CASSVDRGRKETQYF. The variable domain in full, completed from reference TRBV9 and TRBJ2-5, reads DSGVTQTPKHLITATGQRVTLRCSPRSGDLSVYWYQQSLDQGLQFLIQYYNGEERAKGNILERFSAQQFPDLHSELNLSSLELGDSALYFCASSVDRGRKETQYFGPGTRLLVL.

The rearrangement links TRBV7-9 to TRBJ2-2, with a tentative D call TRBD2 (5 bases). Per germline, CDR1 SEHNR and CDR2 FQNEAQ (reference sequence). CDR3 length: 16 amino acids. V shed 1 base and J shed 4 bases, with 13 bases lying between them. In nucleotides, the CDR3 is TGTGCCAGCAGCTTAGGAAGGAGGATTGCCACCGGGGAGCTGTTTTTT. Amino acid sequence: CASSLGRRIATGELFF.

CDR3 in amino acids: CASSSWVLPGWTQYF. The CDR3 region has the DNA TGTGCCAGCAGCTCTTGGGTCCTACCGGGGTGGACCCAGTACTTC. V and J are TRBV7-8 and TRBJ2-5, with D possibly matching TRBD2 (5 bases). V gave up 4 bases and J gave up 7 bases, with 19 bases separating them. CDR1 is SGHVS and CDR2 is FQNEAQ in the germline V gene. CDR3 length equals 15 residues. Based on the CDR3 plus reference TRBV7-8 and TRBJ2-5, the full variable domain is GAGVSQSPRYKVAKRGQDVALRCDPISGHVSLFWYQQALGQGPEFLTYFQNEAQLDKSGLPSDRFFAERPEGSVSTLKIQRTQQEDSAVYLCASSSWVLPGWTQYFGPGTRLLVL.

The chain joins TRBV18 to TRBJ2-7; D uncertain. The germline V gene encodes CDR1 KGHSH and CDR2 LQKENI. Trimming shortened V by 2 bases and J by 6 bases, and 8 bases separated the two germline ends. The CDR3 is 12 amino acids. CDR3 coding DNA: TGTGCCAGCTCACCAACATCATCCGAGCAGTACTTC. Its protein product is CASSPTSSEQYF.

The chain joins TRBV19 to TRBJ2-3; unclear D gene. The germline V gene has CDR1 LNHDA and CDR2 SQIVND (reference sequence). This CDR3 region has 12 residues. Trimming took off 6 bases at V and 0 bases at J, with 4 bases between the two ends. The CDR3, as DNA: TGTGCCAGTAGCATTAGCACAGATACGCAGTATTTT. Encoded protein: CASSISTDTQYF.

As regards this clone: Relative to the germline gene, one junction end is altered; a read error may explain this. The chain couples TRBV7-2 to TRBJ2-3, with TRBD1 as a possible D gene (5 bases). The germline gives CDR1 SGHTA, CDR2 FQGNSA. The CDR3 has 15 amino acids. The CDR3 reads CASSLRYQDTNTQYF. In DNA form, the CDR3 reads TGTGCCAGCAGCTTAAGGTACCAGGACACAAATACGCAGTATTTT.

This rearrangement joins TRBV6-5 to TRBJ2-1, with 12 bases fitting TRBD2. Germline lookup yields CDR1 MNHEY and CDR2 SVGAGI. V was clipped by 0 bases and J by 8 bases; unmatched bases: 5. CDR3 length: 16 residues. The DNA of the CDR3 is TGTGCCAGCAGTTACTCAGGGCTAGCGGGAGGGGATGAGCAGTTCTTC. It codes for CASSYSGLAGGDEQFF.

Regarding this clone: Other DNA sequences of this sample code for an identical CDR3. The V gene is TRBV19, the J gene TRBJ1-4; TRBD1 might be the D (6 bases). Germline CDR1 is LNHDA and CDR2 is SQIVND (reference sequence). The CDR3 covers 14 residues. Trimming removed 5 bases at V and 8 bases at J, with 15 bases between. The DNA for the CDR3 is TGTGCCAGTAGTCGCCCGGACAGTAGGGAAAAACTGTTTTTT. This translates into CASSRPDSREKLFF.

The chain carries TRBV27 and TRBJ1-1; 11 positions agree with TRBD1. Germline assignment: CDR1 MNHEY and CDR2 SMNVEV (reference sequence). Trimming took 1 base from V and 6 from J; bases not matched to a gene: 10. This CDR3 is 17 amino acids long. CDR3 sequence (DNA): TGTGCCAGCAGTTTATTCGGGACAGGGGGTTTGACGGCTGAAGCTTTCTTT. Translating it yields CASSLFGTGGLTAEAFF.

The chain is built from TRBV29-1 and TRBJ2-1; D not resolved. V was pared by 2 bases and J by 0 bases, with 11 bases between. The CDR3 runs to 15 residues. Germline-derived CDR1 and CDR2 are SQVTM and ANQGSEA. CDR3 residues: CSVEPLPFSYNEQFF. The CDR3 coding sequence is TGCAGCGTTGAACCCCTTCCCTTCTCCTACAATGAGCAGTTCTTC.

In this sample, this clone turned up a few times. The rearrangement joins TRBV4-3 to TRBJ1-3, with D possibly TRBD1 on 6 matching bases. This CDR3 is built from 16 residues. The germline CDR1 and CDR2 sequences are LGHNA and YSLEER. Between the trimmed V and J ends, which lost 1 base and 3 bases, there was a span of 13 bases. The CDR3 protein is CASSQGSGGYGNTIYF. As DNA, the CDR3 is TGCGCCAGCAGCCAAGGGTCGGGGGGCTATGGAAACACCATATATTTT.